This TCR beta chain was sequenced in a study of neurological immune-mediated disorders. A few counts support this clonotype. Template-switch 5'RACE cDNA synthesis added a 10-nucleotide unique molecular identifier. Over 200 million TCR-beta sequences from 15-18 subjects came out of each sequencing run. TCRdb processed the 5' RACE reads anew with MiXCR; each CDR3 protein has one entry. The data show fewer than 110,000 distinct CDR3 sequences, approximately 11% seen once. Noted time point: longitudinal time-point 3. This receptor was taken from a female donor with HTLV-1-associated myelopathy (HAM/TSP). The sample taken for sequencing was PBMCs.

The CDR3, as DNA: TGTGCCACCAGTGATGATCGGTTCGAGCAGTACTTC. This gives the protein CATSDDRFEQYF. The gene calls are TRBV24-1 and TRBJ2-7; D is unresolved. Germline CDR1 and CDR2: KGHDR and SFDVKD. With 3 bases removed from V and 6 bases from J, the gap between germline ends came to 8 bases. CDR3 size: 12 residues.